The rows below give T cell receptor beta chains drawn from one sample of a study of blood T cell repertoires in COVID-19. The protocol was immunoSEQ multiplex PCR, while the TCRdb copy is restricted to in-frame clones and leaves out a portion. The sample gives just over 650,000 clones, approximately 90% of which show up once; over 0.2% is in the top ten. Sequenced sample: peripheral blood. All receptors come from a woman aged 18 to 35 with acute or convalescent COVID-19. Each CDR3 is given with its conserved first and last residue. Each record gives: J gene, V gene, CDR3 protein.

TRBJ1-2,TRBV19,CASSILRAHGYTF
TRBJ1-6,TRBV19,CASSIATNNSPLHF
TRBJ1-2,TRBV27,CASSLARQSYGYTF
TRBJ1-1,TRBV6-2/TRBV6-3,CASSSEANTEAFF
TRBJ1-2,TRBV24-1,CATSDSGTARYGYTF
TRBJ1-1,TRBV3-1/TRBV3-2,CASSQARDSPNTEAFF
TRBJ2-2,TRBV6-5,CASSRGGELFF
TRBJ1-1,TRBV2,CASKLGGPSTEAFF
TRBJ1-2,TRBV7-8,CASSKRGGQALWGYTF
TRBJ2-2,TRBV15,CATSREGLPAGELFF
TRBJ1-2,TRBV30,CAWSEIQGSGYTF
TRBJ1-1,TRBV2,CASIKEVGGEAFF
TRBJ2-5,TRBV5-1,CASSLAQGSQETQYF
TRBJ2-5,TRBV29-1,CSDLSRVAGYKETQYF
TRBJ2-1,TRBV6-5,CATEGGTGGFNEQFF
TRBJ2-2,TRBV7-6,CASSLSGGYRDQTGELFF
TRBJ2-3,TRBV9,CASSARVQGDTQYF
TRBJ1-5,TRBV2,CASSRVAGVGNQPQHF
TRBJ2-2,TRBV11-3,CASSLGLADPGTGELFF
TRBJ1-2,TRBV9,CASSPGQGVYGYTF
TRBJ2-5,TRBV21-1,CASSSSGHEETQYF
TRBJ2-2,TRBV10-3,CAISENQGIGELFF
TRBJ1-1,TRBV18,CASSARDRDIAEAFF
TRBJ2-2,TRBV9,CASSVAGKTGELFF
TRBJ1-4,TRBV9,CASSVEGGQGDEKLFF
TRBJ1-6,TRBV9,CASSVYRDSPLHF
TRBJ2-7,TRBV2,CASRDRAYEQYF
TRBJ2-3,TRBV18,CASSTYGTDTQYF
TRBJ1-5,TRBV6-2/TRBV6-3,CASSYSIRQGGDQPQHF
TRBJ2-7,TRBV7-9,CASGGKSGHEQYF
TRBJ1-2,TRBV6-5,CASRTSRGYGYTF
TRBJ1-3,TRBV7-8,CASSLGRETGNTIYF
TRBJ1-1,TRBV9,CASSVGVLNTEAFF
TRBJ2-7,TRBV6-5,CASRRREDSYEQYF
TRBJ2-1,TRBV6-4,CASSEETSEGRDEQFF
TRBJ1-3,TRBV11-2,CASSLGTGSGNTIYF
TRBJ1-5,TRBV12-3/TRBV12-4,CASSRTGGQPQHF
TRBJ2-2,TRBV5-1,CASSLDGVYGELFF
TRBJ1-5,TRBV5-6,CASSFGTGRQPQHF
TRBJ1-2,TRBV6-5,CASSYGRHGYTF
TRBJ1-2,TRBV29-1,CSVSGQGNYGYTF
TRBJ2-7,TRBV5-6,CASIFTGTGGSEQYF
TRBJ2-7,TRBV12-5,CASGTGKASYEQYF
TRBJ1-5,TRBV5-8,CASSSGTRGNQPQHF
TRBJ2-7,TRBV6-5,CASTSRTGVSYEQYF
TRBJ1-2,TRBV5-1,CASSLEPANYGYTF